These 30 T cell receptor beta chains were sequenced from one sample in a study of blood T cell repertoires in COVID-19. Only in-frame clones appear in the TCRdb table, and some are missing; sequencing was by immunoSEQ multiplex PCR. The table includes about 120,000 clones, 81% detected once. Input material: peripheral blood. These receptors were collected from a human donor in a cohort sampled during active COVID-19.

V gene TRBV6-6 combines with J gene TRBJ1-1; 9 nucleotides match TRBD1. The germline CDR1 and CDR2 sequences are MNHNY and SVGAGI (reference sequence). The CDR3 length is 13 residues. The V gene end was trimmed by 6 bases and the J gene end by 3 bases; junction bases not matched to a gene: 2. CDR3 region: CASRRTGDTEAFF. CDR3 bases: TGTGCCAGCAGAAGGACAGGGGACACTGAAGCTTTCTTT.

In the case of this clone: Other DNA sequences in the sample encode the same CDR3. V gene TRBV5-1 combines with J gene TRBJ2-7; the D gene is possibly TRBD2 (7 bases). The CDR3 loop spans 19 amino acids. Germline lookup yields CDR1 SGHRS and CDR2 YFSETQ. V lost 4 bases to trimming and J lost 4 bases, with 30 bases between them. CDR3 bases: TGCGCCAGCAGCACCACGGCGGGGAGGGGGGGGACGGAAGCTTACGAGCAGTACTTC. It yields the protein CASSTTAGRGGTEAYEQYF.

This chain links TRBV4-3 with TRBJ1-1; D is uncertain. The germline CDR1 and CDR2 sequences are LGHNA and YSLEER. The CDR3 runs to 14 residues. V lost 1 base to trimming and J lost 11 bases, with 17 bases between them. The CDR3 here is CASSQALQAHGAFF. In nucleotides, the CDR3 is TGCGCCAGCAGCCAAGCGCTCCAGGCCCATGGGGCTTTCTTT.

The chain carries TRBV5-8 and TRBJ2-1; D gene ambiguous. V gave up 2 bases and J gave up 10 bases, with 4 bases separating them. CDR3 size: 10 residues. Germline V lookup: CDR1 SGHTS, CDR2 YDEGEE. CDR3 in DNA: TGTGCCAGCAGCTTCGGGGAGCAGTTCTTC. It specifies CASSFGEQFF.

The chain recombines TRBV18 with TRBJ2-3; possibly TRBD1 for D (5 bases). CDR1 is KGHSH, CDR2 LQKENI, per germline. This CDR3 contains 15 residues. The V gene lost 3 bases and the J gene lost 2 bases, with 12 bases spanning the gap. CDR3 sequence reads: CASSPSGIHTDTQYF. The CDR3 coding sequence is TGTGCCAGCTCACCTTCAGGGATTCACACAGATACGCAGTATTTT. The full variable domain, its missing parts supplied by reference TRBV18 and TRBJ2-3, is NAGVMQNPRHLVRRRGQEARLRCSPMKGHSHVYWYRQLPEEGLKFMVYLQKENIIDESGMPKERFSAEFPKEGPSILRIQQVVRGDSAAYFCASSPSGIHTDTQYFGPGTRLTVL.

The chain is built from TRBV28 and TRBJ2-1, with D unclear. The ends were cut back, 3 bases at V and 4 bases at J, with 4 bases in the middle. The CDR3 loop spans 12 amino acids. Germline CDR1 is MDHEN and CDR2 is SYDVKM. CDR3 in amino acids: CASSFMYNEQFF. CDR3 nucleotide sequence: TGTGCCAGCAGTTTTATGTACAATGAGCAGTTCTTC.

V gene TRBV10-3 combines with J gene TRBJ2-7, with TRBD1 matching over 7 bases. The germline V gene has CDR1 ENHRY and CDR2 SYGVKD. The CDR3 runs to 14 residues. With 4 bases clipped from V and 5 bases from J, the junction kept 8 bases outside the gene matches. The CDR3 loop reads CAISGLAGGDEQYF. In DNA, the CDR3 is TGTGCCATCAGTGGATTAGCAGGGGGTGACGAGCAGTACTTC.

The chain carries TRBV6-5 and TRBJ1-1, with 8 bases fitting TRBD1. This CDR3 region has 15 residues. V trimming: 1 base; J trimming: 1 base; junction bases outside the gene matches: 2. The V gene's germline CDR1 is MNHEY and CDR2 SVGAGI. CDR3 in DNA: TGTGCCAGCAGTTACTTAGGACAGGGGAACACTGAAGCTTTCTTT. It codes for CASSYLGQGNTEAFF.

The rearrangement joins TRBV4-1 to TRBJ2-1; 8 bases align to TRBD1. Trimming at V came to 0 bases and at J to 5 bases, leaving 6 bases not matched to a gene. The germline gives CDR1 MGHRA, CDR2 YSYEKL. The CDR3 consists of 16 residues. The DNA of the CDR3 is TGCGCCAGCAGCCAAGATTGGGACAGGACGAACAATGAGCAGTTCTTC. Translating gives CASSQDWDRTNNEQFF.

The sample holds one count of this clone. This rearrangement joins TRBV6-2 or TRBV6-3 to TRBJ2-5, with 7 bases lining up with TRBD2. Germline V gene data show CDR1 as MNHEY and CDR2 as SVGEGT. The CDR3 contains 13 residues. The junction had 0 bases not matched to a gene; V was cut back by 2 bases and J by 3 bases. The CDR3 nucleotides read TGTGCCAGCAGTTACGGGAGGGAAGAGACCCAGTACTTC. It is translated as CASSYGREETQYF.

The chain is built from TRBV30 and TRBJ1-1; no definite D call. The CDR3 runs to 13 residues. The germline gives CDR1 GTSNPN, CDR2 SVGIG (reference sequence). V lost 0 bases to trimming and J lost 4 bases, with 9 bases between them. The CDR3 sequence is CAWSVLGVTEAFF. DNA of the CDR3: TGTGCCTGGAGTGTACTGGGAGTCACTGAAGCTTTCTTT.

V is TRBV6-2 or TRBV6-3 and J is TRBJ1-1; TRBD1 is a possible D gene (5 bases). Trimming pared 0 bases from V and 0 bases from J, leaving 20 bases between. This CDR3 region has 19 residues. CDR1 is MNHEY and CDR2 is SVGEGT in the germline V gene. The CDR3 spells CASSYSTTWGGGMNTEAFF. CDR3 nucleotide sequence: TGTGCCAGCAGTTACTCGACTACTTGGGGCGGGGGAATGAACACTGAAGCTTTCTTT.

V usage is TRBV27 and J usage is TRBJ1-2, with D possibly TRBD1 on 6 matching bases. Trimming pared 4 bases from V and 4 bases from J, leaving 13 bases between. Germline-derived CDR1 and CDR2 are MNHEY and SMNVEV (reference sequence). There are 14 residues in the CDR3. The CDR3 sequence is CASSWGQGGYGYTF. The DNA for the CDR3 is TGTGCCAGCAGTTGGGGACAAGGGGGCTATGGCTACACCTTC.

The V gene is TRBV5-6, the J gene TRBJ2-5; tentative D call: TRBD2 (6 bases). In germline, CDR1 is SGHDT, CDR2 YYEEEE. The CDR3 totals 16 residues. The V gene lost 0 bases and the J gene lost 4 bases, with 16 bases spanning the gap. This chain's CDR3 is CASSLGWGVVAETQYF. CDR3 in DNA: TGTGCCAGCAGCTTGGGATGGGGGGTGGTCGCAGAGACCCAGTACTTC.

This sequence joins TRBV7-2 and TRBJ2-5; the match to TRBD2 covers 10 bases. The V gene's germline CDR1 is SGHTA and CDR2 FQGNSA. The CDR3 sequence is 17 residues long. The V and J ends lost 4 bases and 5 bases, in that order; junction bases with no gene match: 13. In nucleotides, the CDR3 is TGTGCCAGCAGCTCGGGTAGCGGGGGGCCCGGGCGGGAGACCCAGTACTTC. Residues: CASSSGSGGPGRETQYF.

This clone was seen once. The CDR3 protein is CASSSRQGPMNTEAFF. CDR3 nucleotide sequence: TGTGCCAGCAGCTCCCGACAGGGCCCCATGAACACTGAAGCTTTCTTT. The chain is built from TRBV7-6 and TRBJ1-1, with 7 bases lining up with TRBD1. V shed 4 bases, J shed 0 bases, and the junction held 8 bases outside the gene matches. This CDR3 contains 16 residues. CDR1 SGHVS and CDR2 FNYEAQ come from the germline V gene.

The chain recombines TRBV4-3 with TRBJ1-4, with D maybe TRBD1 (6 bases). The CDR3 contains 16 residues. CDR1 is LGHNA, CDR2 YSLEER, per germline. Trimming left V 0 bases short and J 8 bases short, with 16 bases between. CDR3 sequence reads: CASSQDEGQGHEKLFF. CDR3 nucleotides: TGCGCCAGCAGCCAAGATGAAGGGCAGGGGCACGAAAAACTGTTTTTT.

The chain combines TRBV27 with TRBJ1-1, with D maybe TRBD1 (6 bases). CDR1 MNHEY and CDR2 SMNVEV come from the germline V gene (reference sequence). This CDR3 has 13 amino acids. With 4 bases removed from V and 1 base from J, the gap between germline ends came to 7 bases. The CDR3 sequence: CASSWGQNTEAFF. The DNA of the CDR3 is TGTGCCAGCAGTTGGGGACAGAACACTGAAGCTTTCTTT.

The chain uses TRBV21-1 and TRBJ2-7; no DNA check was done on the table's D call, TRBD1. TRBV21-1 has pseudogene status. This CDR3 has 14 residues. The CDR3 region is CASSPPGQGYEQYF. The CDR3 region has the DNA TGTGCCAGCAGCCCCCCGGGACAGGGGTACGAGCAGTACTTC.

V and J are TRBV3-1 (or the pseudogene TRBV3-2) and TRBJ1-2, with 9 bases that match TRBD1. There are 15 residues in the CDR3. Unmatched junction bases numbered 6, after V lost 5 bases and J lost 2 bases. Per germline, CDR1 LGHDT and CDR2 YNNKEL (reference sequence). This chain's CDR3 is CASSKGQGKNYGYTF. The CDR3 DNA reads TGTGCCAGCAGCAAAGGACAGGGGAAAAACTATGGCTACACCTTC.

The chain is built from TRBV7-2 and TRBJ1-6; TRBD1 agrees at 9 bases. CDR3 size: 16 residues. V was pared by 6 bases and J by 4 bases, with 7 bases of the junction left unmatched. Germline V gene data show CDR1 as SGHTA and CDR2 as FQGNSA. DNA for the CDR3: TGTGCCAGCAGACCATCCGGACAGGGGTATAATTCACCCCTCCACTTT. Translated, it gives CASRPSGQGYNSPLHF.

This chain connects TRBV7-9 to TRBJ1-1; TRBD1 is a possible D gene (5 bases). The CDR3 covers 15 residues. Trimming removed 5 bases at V and 0 bases at J, with 13 bases between. The germline V gene has CDR1 SEHNR and CDR2 FQNEAQ (reference sequence). The CDR3 loop reads CASSRDGALNTEAFF. Here the CDR3 DNA reads TGTGCCAGCAGCAGGGACGGAGCCCTGAACACTGAAGCTTTCTTT.

J is TRBJ2-7 and V is TRBV2; D gene uncertain. This CDR3 region has 13 residues. Germline CDR1 reads SNHLY; CDR2 reads FYNNEI. Trimming took off 3 bases at V and 0 bases at J, with 6 bases between the two ends. The CDR3 reads CASSDRVSYEQYF. The CDR3 region has the DNA TGTGCCAGCAGTGATCGGGTCTCCTACGAGCAGTACTTC.

V and J are TRBV6-5 and TRBJ2-3; possibly TRBD1 for D (7 bases). Trimming pared 2 bases from V and 8 bases from J, leaving 20 bases between. CDR1 is MNHEY and CDR2 is SVGAGI in the germline V gene. The CDR3 is 16 residues long. Here the CDR3 DNA reads TGTGCCAGCAGTTACGGAGGGACAGCCGGACTAAGTACGCAGTATTTT. This codes for CASSYGGTAGLSTQYF.

The J gene is TRBJ2-1, the V gene TRBV5-5, with 8 bases aligning to TRBD2. The J segment lost 6 bases and the V segment lost 3 bases, leaving 8 bases of the junction unmatched. This CDR3 comprises 15 residues. The germline gives CDR1 SGHKS, CDR2 YYEKEE (reference sequence). CDR3 sequence reads: CASSWMGGGLNEQFF. In DNA form, the CDR3 reads TGTGCCAGCAGCTGGATGGGCGGGGGGCTCAATGAGCAGTTCTTC.

The CDR3 DNA sequence: TGTGCCAGCAGTTACCTGACTCGGGGGTACCAGCCCCAGCATTTT. Translated, it gives CASSYLTRGYQPQHF. This rearrangement joins TRBV6-2 or TRBV6-3 to TRBJ1-5; D possibly corresponds to TRBD1 (5 bases). This CDR3 has 15 amino acids. The germline V and J ends were trimmed by 2 bases and 7 bases, with 15 bases remaining between them. Germline lookup yields CDR1 MNHEY and CDR2 SVGEGT.

The chain has TRBV7-6 and TRBJ2-7; a weak D match, TRBD2 (6 bases). Germline values: CDR1 SGHVS, CDR2 FNYEAQ. The CDR3 totals 13 residues. V lost 2 bases to trimming and J lost 3 bases, with 8 bases between them. CDR3 coding DNA: TGTGCCAGCAGCTTACAGACTAGCTACGAGCAGTACTTC. It translates to CASSLQTSYEQYF.

The V call is TRBV5-8, the J call TRBJ2-3; perhaps TRBD2 as D (5 bases). This CDR3 is built from 15 residues. The V gene's germline CDR1 is SGHTS and CDR2 YDEGEE. V lost 0 bases to trimming and J lost 0 bases, with 8 bases between them. CDR3 residues: CASSLGGRSTDTQYF. The CDR3 DNA reads TGTGCCAGCAGCTTGGGAGGGAGAAGCACAGATACGCAGTATTTT.

V is TRBV5-1 and J is TRBJ2-7, with a tentative D call TRBD2 (7 bases). From germline, CDR1 is SGHRS and CDR2 YFSETQ. The CDR3 is 17 amino acids. V lost 0 bases and J 0 bases, leaving 16 bases between the germline ends. CDR3 DNA: TGCGCCAGCAGCTTGGATTCGGGGGGCGCGAACTCCTACGAGCAGTACTTC. It specifies CASSLDSGGANSYEQYF. Combining the CDR3 with reference TRBV5-1 and TRBJ2-7 gives the whole variable domain KAGVTQTPRYLIKTRGQQVTLSCSPISGHRSVSWYQQTPGQGLQFLFEYFSETQRNKGNFPGRFSGRQFSNSRSEMNVSTLELGDSALYLCASSLDSGGANSYEQYFGPGTRLTVT.

The chain employs TRBV5-1 and TRBJ1-1; a weak D match, TRBD1 (6 bases). V lost 2 bases to trimming and J lost 4 bases, with 15 bases between them. CDR3 size: 15 residues. Germline CDR1 SGHRS, CDR2 YFSETQ. The chain's CDR3 is CASSFTGLYGTEAFF. DNA of the CDR3: TGCGCCAGCAGCTTTACAGGGCTATACGGCACTGAAGCTTTCTTT.